This T cell receptor beta chain was identified in a study of CD8 T cells in Susac syndrome. The sequenced target, TCR beta, came from blood CD8+ and CD4+ T cells. Negative isolation was applied to CD8+ and CD4+ T cells, and FACS enrichment was applied to TEMRA cells. Per the germline V gene, CDR1 is SNHLY and CDR2 is FYNNEI. V dropped 1 base and J dropped 6 bases, with 13 bases sitting between them. This CDR3 is built from 15 residues. Random-hexamer reverse transcription was applied to roughly 0.5 to 1 ug RNA. TCR beta CDR3 was amplified by immunoSEQ covering 54 Vbeta and 13 Jbeta. TCRdb fed the immunoSEQ multiplex PCR reads into MiXCR, producing one record per CDR3 protein. Of hundreds of thousands of distinct CDR3 sequences in the sample, 70% to 90% are singletons; the top ten hold around 0.2%. A note on this clonotype: The antigen is not known.

Regarding the study as a whole: The TCR sequencing and HLA analysis in the study involved a relatively small number of individuals, as the study acknowledged.

This chain links TRBV2 with TRBJ1-5; TRBD1 might be the D (5 bases). The sequenced sample consisted of CD8+ T cells from PBMCs. This clonotype was obtained from a human donor with multiple sclerosis. The CDR3 loop reads CASSEGQGNSQPQHF. CDR3 nucleotide sequence: TGTGCCAGCAGTGAAGGGCAGGGTAACTCTCAGCCCCAGCATTTT.